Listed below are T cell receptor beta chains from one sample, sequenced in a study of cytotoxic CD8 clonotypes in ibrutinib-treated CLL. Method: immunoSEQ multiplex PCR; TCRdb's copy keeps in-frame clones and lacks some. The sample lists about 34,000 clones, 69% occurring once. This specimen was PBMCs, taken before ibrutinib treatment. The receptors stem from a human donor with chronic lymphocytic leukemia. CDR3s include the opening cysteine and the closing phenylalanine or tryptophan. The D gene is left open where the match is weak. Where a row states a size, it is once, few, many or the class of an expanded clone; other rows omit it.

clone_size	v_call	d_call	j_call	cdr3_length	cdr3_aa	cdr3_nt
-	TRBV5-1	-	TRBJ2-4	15	CASSIDRSRRNIQYF	TGCGCCAGCAGCATAGACAGGAGTCGCAGAAACATTCAGTACTTC
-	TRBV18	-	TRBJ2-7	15	CASSPTEYFSYEQYF	TGTGCCAGCTCACCGACGGAGTATTTCTCCTACGAGCAGTACTTC
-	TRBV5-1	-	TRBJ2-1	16	CASSLGGYPPRNEQFF	TGCGCCAGCAGCTTGGGGGGGTATCCTCCACGCAATGAGCAGTTCTTC
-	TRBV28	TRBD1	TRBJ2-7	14	CASGGQGLSYEQYF	TGTGCCAGCGGAGGACAGGGACTTTCCTACGAGCAGTACTTC
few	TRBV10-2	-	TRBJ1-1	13	CASSAWADTEAFF	TGCGCCAGCAGTGCGTGGGCAGACACTGAAGCTTTCTTT
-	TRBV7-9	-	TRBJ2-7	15	CASSLPTGPFYEQYF	TGTGCCAGCAGTTTACCCACCGGGCCCTTCTACGAGCAGTACTTC
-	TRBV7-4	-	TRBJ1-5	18	CASSLGQGPRGSNQPQHF	TGTGCCAGCAGCTTAGGCCAGGGACCCCGCGGAAGCAATCAGCCCCAGCATTTT
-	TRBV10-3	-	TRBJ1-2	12	CAISDGSTSYTF	TGTGCCATCAGTGACGGCAGTACAAGCTACACCTTC
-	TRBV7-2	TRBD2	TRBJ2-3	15	CASTRLAGLEDTQYF	TGTGCCAGCACCCGACTAGCGGGGCTGGAGGATACGCAGTATTTT
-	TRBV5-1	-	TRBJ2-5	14	CASRRQEGYETQYF	TGCGCCAGCAGAAGACAGGAGGGTTACGAGACCCAGTACTTC
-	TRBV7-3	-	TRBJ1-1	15	CASSPRPGGNTEAFF	TGTGCCAGCAGCCCGCGCCCCGGGGGAAACACTGAAGCTTTCTTT
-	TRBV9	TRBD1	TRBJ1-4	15	CASSAGQGYNEKLFF	TGTGCCAGCAGCGCCGGACAGGGTTATAATGAAAAACTGTTTTTT
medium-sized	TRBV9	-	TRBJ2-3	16	CASSRSSPSFTDTQYF	TGTGCCAGCAGCCGGTCGAGTCCATCCTTCACAGATACGCAGTATTTT
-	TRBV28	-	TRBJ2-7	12	CASSLDFYEQYF	TGTGCCAGCAGCCTTGACTTCTACGAGCAGTACTTC
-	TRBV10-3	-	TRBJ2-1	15	CASQSDSGVHNEQFF	TGTGCCAGTCAAAGTGACAGCGGAGTTCACAATGAGCAGTTCTTC
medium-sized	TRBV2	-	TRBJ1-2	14	CASSEEAGAYGYTF	TGTGCCAGCAGTGAAGAGGCAGGGGCCTATGGCTACACCTTC